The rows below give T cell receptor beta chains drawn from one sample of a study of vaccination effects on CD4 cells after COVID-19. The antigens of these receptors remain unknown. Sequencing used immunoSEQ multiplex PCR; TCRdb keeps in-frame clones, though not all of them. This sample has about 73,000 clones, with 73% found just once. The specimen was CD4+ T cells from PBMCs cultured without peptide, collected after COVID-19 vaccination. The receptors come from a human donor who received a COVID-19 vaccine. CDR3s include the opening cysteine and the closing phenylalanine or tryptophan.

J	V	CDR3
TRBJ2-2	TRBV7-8	CASSLGLAIHGELFF
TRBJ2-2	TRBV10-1	CASSERDRPNTGELFF
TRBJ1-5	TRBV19	CASSMGIRGSNQPQHF
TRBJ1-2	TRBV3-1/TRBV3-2	CASSPRDRGHDGYTF
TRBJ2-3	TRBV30	CAWSAGSGGLLNTQYF
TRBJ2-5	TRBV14	CASSQPTGLETQYF
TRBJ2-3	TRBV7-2	CASSPRLGGGTDTQYF
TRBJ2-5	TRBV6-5	CASIDTGRSQETQYF
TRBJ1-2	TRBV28	CASSSGQEDYGYTF
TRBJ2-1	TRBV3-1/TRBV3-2	CASSPPSGGQFF